This T cell receptor beta chain was found in a study of beta chain features in type 1 diabetes. In germline, CDR1 is MDHEN, CDR2 SYDVKM. V lost 6 bases to trimming and J lost 2 bases; unmatched junction nucleotides: 9. This CDR3 region has 15 residues. Reverse transcribing all isolated RNA meant expressed TCRB transcripts were sequenced. Clones were sequenced by immunoSEQ multiplex PCR, and TCRdb holds only the in-frame ones, with some missing. There are 350,000 to 450,000 clones in the sample; about 15% occur only once, and 0.019% lies in the top ten. In this sample, this clone turned up a few times.

This TCR derives from a woman between 18 and 30 years old in good health. V gene TRBV28 combines with J gene TRBJ2-7; the match to TRBD1 covers 8 bases. The sequenced material came from naive CD4+ T cells from blood. For the CDR3, the DNA is TGTGCCAGCAGCTCCCCCGGGACAGGTCCCTACGAGCAGTACTTC. Its protein product is CASSSPGTGPYEQYF.